Included here is one T cell receptor beta chain sequence, with context. The data derive from a study of blood T cell repertoires in COVID-19. Donors in Cohort 3 counted as recovered after two negative PCRs, clearance, or symptom resolution. Some clones are missing from TCRdb's copy, which holds only in-frame ones; the method was immunoSEQ multiplex PCR. The table shows roughly 290,000 clones, with 80% to 90% occurring only once. V shed 6 bases and J 2 bases; nucleotides not matched to a gene: 9. The CDR3 covers 15 residues. CDR1 is MNHEY and CDR2 is SMNVEV in the germline V gene (reference sequence). Sequencing was performed on PBMCs or T cells enriched from blood (not recorded which). This clonotype originated in a man aged 25-45 years who had recovered from COVID-19. The chain combines TRBV27 with TRBJ2-7; 8 bases agree with TRBD1. CDR3 residues: CASSLAGGRPYEQYF. CDR3 bases: TGTGCCAGCAGCCTGGCAGGGGGCCGCCCCTACGAGCAGTACTTC.